This entry features one TCR beta chain sequence. The CDR3 is 14 amino acids. The germline V gene encodes CDR1 KGHSH and CDR2 LQKENI. The ends were cut back, 3 bases at V and 7 bases at J, with 12 bases in the middle. These data belong to a study of blood T cell repertoires in COVID-19. How the authors handled the data: The assay estimated nucleated cells by amplifying reference gene primers. Assay used: immunoSEQ multiplex PCR; TCRdb lists only in-frame clones, some missing. V, J and clone size are taken as reported in that table, and D and trimming were inferred from the DNA itself. The sample contains about 240,000 clones, more than 80% of which appear only once.

What was sequenced was peripheral blood. The chain uses TRBV18 and TRBJ2-2; a possible D gene is TRBD1 (6 bases). The sequence was obtained from a human donor in a cohort sampled during active COVID-19. CDR3 region: CASSPEQGVGELFF. Written as DNA, the CDR3 is TGTGCCAGCTCACCGGAACAGGGCGTCGGGGAGCTGTTTTTT.